This entry is about one T cell receptor (beta chain). Authors' processing steps: Counts of nucleated cells, estimated from reference gene primer amplification, were obtained. Assay: immunoSEQ multiplex PCR; the TCRdb copy retains only in-frame clones and omits some. The V and J calls and clone size are taken from that table; D and trimming were inferred from the DNA. The table lists 150,000 to 200,000 clones, roughly 91% of them singletons. V lost 6 bases and J lost 1, with 10 bases in between. The germline CDR1 and CDR2 sequences are MNHEY and SMNVEV (reference sequence). The CDR3 is 14 amino acids. The record originates from a study of blood T cell repertoires in COVID-19.

The J gene is TRBJ2-1, the V gene TRBV27; the D is unclear. The TCR comes from a woman aged 45-59 years with acute or convalescent COVID-19. Sequencing was carried out using peripheral blood. CDR3 coding DNA: TGTGCCAGCAGGTCCTTAGTATCCTACAATGAGCAGTTCTTC. It translates to CASRSLVSYNEQFF.